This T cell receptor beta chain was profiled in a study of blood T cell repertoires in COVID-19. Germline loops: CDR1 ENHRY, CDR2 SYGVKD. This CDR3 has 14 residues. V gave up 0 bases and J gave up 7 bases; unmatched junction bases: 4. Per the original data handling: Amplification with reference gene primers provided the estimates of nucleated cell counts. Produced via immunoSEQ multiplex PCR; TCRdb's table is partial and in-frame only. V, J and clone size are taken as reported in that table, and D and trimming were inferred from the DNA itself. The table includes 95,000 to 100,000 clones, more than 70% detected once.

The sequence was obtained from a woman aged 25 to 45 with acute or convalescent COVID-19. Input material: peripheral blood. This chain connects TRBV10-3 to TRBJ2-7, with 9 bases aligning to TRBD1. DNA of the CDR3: TGTGCCATCAGTGAGTCGACAGGGGGAGGAGAGCAGTACTTC. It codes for CAISESTGGGEQYF.